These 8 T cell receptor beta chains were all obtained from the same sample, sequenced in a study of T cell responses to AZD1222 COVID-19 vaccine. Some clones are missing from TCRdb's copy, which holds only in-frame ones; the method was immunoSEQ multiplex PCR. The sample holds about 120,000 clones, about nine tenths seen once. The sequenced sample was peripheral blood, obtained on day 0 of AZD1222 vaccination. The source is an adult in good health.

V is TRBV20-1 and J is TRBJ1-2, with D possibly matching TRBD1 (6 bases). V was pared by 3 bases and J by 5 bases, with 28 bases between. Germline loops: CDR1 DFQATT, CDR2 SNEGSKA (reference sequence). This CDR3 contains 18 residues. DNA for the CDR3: TGCAGTGCTAGTGACGAAGGGGCAGGGGTGGGGATTGGATATGGCTACACCTTC. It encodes CSASDEGAGVGIGYGYTF.

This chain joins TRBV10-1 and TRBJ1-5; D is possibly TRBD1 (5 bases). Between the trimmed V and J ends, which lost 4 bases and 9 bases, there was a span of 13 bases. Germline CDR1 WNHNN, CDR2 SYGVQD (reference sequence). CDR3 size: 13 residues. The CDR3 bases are TGCGCCAGCAGTGCCGACAGCGCGGGGCCCCAGCATTTT. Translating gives CASSADSAGPQHF.

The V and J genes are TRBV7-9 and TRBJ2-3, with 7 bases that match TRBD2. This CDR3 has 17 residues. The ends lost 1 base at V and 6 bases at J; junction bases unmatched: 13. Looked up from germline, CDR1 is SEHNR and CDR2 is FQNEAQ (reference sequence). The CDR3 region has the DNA TGTGCCAGCAGCTTAGGGACTAGAAGGATTCGGAGGGATACGCAGTATTTT. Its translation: CASSLGTRRIRRDTQYF. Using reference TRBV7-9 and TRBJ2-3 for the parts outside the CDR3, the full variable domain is DTGVSQNPRHKITKRGQNVTFRCDPISEHNRLYWYRQTLGQGPEFLTYFQNEAQLEKSRLLSDRFSAERPKGSFSTLEIQRTEQGDSAMYLCASSLGTRRIRRDTQYFGPGTRLTVL.

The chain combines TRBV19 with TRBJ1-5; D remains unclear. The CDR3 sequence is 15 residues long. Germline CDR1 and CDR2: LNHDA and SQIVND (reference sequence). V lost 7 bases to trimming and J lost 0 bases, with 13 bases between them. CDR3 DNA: TGTGCCAGTACCCCGGGCGTGTATAGCAATCAGCCCCAGCATTTT. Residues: CASTPGVYSNQPQHF.

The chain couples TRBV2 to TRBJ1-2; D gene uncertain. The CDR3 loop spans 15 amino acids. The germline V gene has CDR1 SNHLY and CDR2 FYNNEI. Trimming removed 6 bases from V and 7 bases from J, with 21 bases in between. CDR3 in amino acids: CASRSVPFDSAGYTF. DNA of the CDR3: TGTGCCAGCAGGAGCGTGCCCTTCGACTCCGCTGGCTACACCTTC.

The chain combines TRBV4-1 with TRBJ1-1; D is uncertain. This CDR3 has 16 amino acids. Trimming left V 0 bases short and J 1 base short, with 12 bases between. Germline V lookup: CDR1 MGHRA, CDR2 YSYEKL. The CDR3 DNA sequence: TGCGCCAGCAGCCAAGATGCCCGGACCGCGAACACTGAAGCTTTCTTT. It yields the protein CASSQDARTANTEAFF.

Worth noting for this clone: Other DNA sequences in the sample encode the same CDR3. The CDR3 bases are TGTGCCAGCAGTGATGGGATCTCTGGAAACACCATATATTTT. Its protein product is CASSDGISGNTIYF. The rearrangement uses TRBV6-1 and TRBJ1-3; D is uncertain. CDR1 and CDR2 (germline): MNHNS, SASEGT. The CDR3 covers 14 residues. Trimming removed 3 bases at V and 0 bases at J, with 6 bases between.

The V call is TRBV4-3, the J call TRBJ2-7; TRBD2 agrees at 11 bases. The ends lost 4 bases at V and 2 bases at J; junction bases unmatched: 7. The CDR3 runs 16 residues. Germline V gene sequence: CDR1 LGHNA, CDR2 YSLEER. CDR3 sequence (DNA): TGCGCCAGCAGCCCAACTAGCGGGGGACACCCCTACGAGCAGTACTTC. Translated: CASSPTSGGHPYEQYF.